This paragraph covers one T cell receptor beta chain sequence. This sample is drawn from a study of control samples from healthy donors and cancer patients. This CDR3 is built from 16 residues. Looked up from germline, CDR1 is MDHEN and CDR2 is SYDVKM. J lost 4 bases, V lost 10 bases, and 14 bases had no gene match. Only in-frame clones appear in the TCRdb table, and some are missing; sequencing was by immunoSEQ multiplex PCR. The sample contains roughly 450,000 clones, roughly 90% of which appear only once. The specimen was PBMCs. The V call is TRBV28, the J call TRBJ2-1; TRBD2 matches at 9 bases. The clonotype comes from a man aged 35-49 years with head and neck cancer. This CDR3 reads CATLGRVAGVYNEQFF. In DNA form, the CDR3 reads TGTGCCACCCTCGGTAGGGTAGCGGGGGTATACAATGAGCAGTTCTTC.